This TCR beta chain was identified in a study of tumor-infiltrating lymphocytes in localized non-small cell lung cancer. Study conclusions and caveats: IM1 and IM2 tumors showed no difference in T-cell fraction.

V was clipped by 6 bases and J by 4 bases, with 9 bases between them. Germline V gene data show CDR1 as SGHNT and CDR2 as YENEEA. This CDR3 spans 12 amino acids. Sample share makes this clone medium-sized. The antigen remains unidentified. Assay: immunoSEQ multiplex PCR; the TCRdb copy retains only in-frame clones and omits some. The sample lists thousands of clones; under 80% were seen once. The chain recombines TRBV11-3 with TRBJ2-5; D call uncertain. The sequenced material came from uninvolved lung tissue not adjacent to the tumor. The clonotype comes from a human donor with non-small cell lung cancer. CDR3 sequence (DNA): TGTGCCAGCAGGTCCCCCAGAGAGACCCAGTACTTC. Translated, it gives CASRSPRETQYF.